This entry is about one TCR beta chain. It lacks a known antigen. Base qualities are not at hand, and no much larger clone is one base apart. In Seattle, one collaborating source enrolled patients while the infection was active and tracked those patients longitudinally over the course of disease. The collaborating institutions used their own protocols to collect whole blood in K2EDTA tubes. For TCRbeta analysis, collaborators shipped samples in one of three forms: frozen whole blood, isolated PBMCs, or DNA extracted from either of those sample types. This sample was included in a study of blood T cell repertoires in COVID-19 (dated by TCRdb to 2019 to 2021). Study-level background: The collaborator samples originated in the United States, Italy and Spain and spanned the acute and convalescent phases of COVID-19. The prospective study material was composed of cDNA or gDNA derived from T cells, B-cell-depleted T cells, or PBMCs. Deeply sampled blood TCRbeta repertoires from subjects exposed to, actively infected with, or recovered from COVID-19 were included in the dataset. The repertoires were made available in a free public database intended to serve as a resource for research on the immune response to SARS-CoV-2. Samples came from the ongoing ImmuneRACE study (first 160 participants) plus 1,254 subjects from 6 global collaborators. Sample metadata almost always included a de-identified subject ID, COVID-19 status, age in years and sex. Where available, HLA class I and class II types were obtained from metadata supplied by the sample provider rather than from assay-based typing. The paper as a whole reports these results and caveats: The quantity of clinical and demographic metadata differed by source and by participant and was supplied without curation.

The immunoSEQ Assay, a bias-controlled multiplex PCR, was used to amplify TCRbeta CDR3 regions from genomic DNA. On the study's bioinformatics: Nucleated cell counts per sample were estimated from amplification of reference gene primers within the assay. Sequence reads were collapsed and filtered to measure the absolute abundance of every unique TCRbeta CDR3 rearrangement. Productive Simpson clonality was computed per sample as the square root of Simpson's diversity index over productive rearrangements. The table comes from immuneACCESS by way of TCRdb, which keeps in-frame sequences with V and J called. Part of the clones is missing from these tables; in studies checked, under half for an unresolved V gene and the rest for unknown reasons. Clone size and V and J calls were adopted from that table, with D and trimming inferred from the DNA. Recorded for this sample are 97,000 or so clones; more than 90% of them occurred a single time. The ten most abundant clones make up 1.5% to 2.5% of the sample.

From the cysteine up to the phenylalanine, the CDR3 has a length of 15 residues. The read is trimmed to its CDR3 DNA, 45 bases read in frame from base 1. V is shortened by 3 bases, J by 2 bases, and the region joining them spans 13 bases. CDR1 LNHNV and CDR2 YYDKDF are derived from the germline V gene (reference sequence). The sequenced sample was peripheral blood. The chain is encoded by TRBV15 joined to TRBJ1-1, with TRBD1 tentatively as D gene (6 bases match). This clonotype originated in a woman in her 50s with COVID-19, enrolled during active disease. The CDR3 protein is CATSRSPDRNTEAFF. The sequenced DNA is TGTGCCACCAGCAGGAGCCCGGACAGAAACACTGAAGCTTTCTTT. The full variable domain, completed from the reference TRBV15 and TRBJ1-1 proteins outside the CDR3, reads DAMVIQNPRYQVTQFGKPVTLSCSQTLNHNVMYWYQQKSSQAPKLLFHYYDKDFNNEADTPDNFQSRRPNTSFCFLDIRSPGLGDTAMYLCATSRSPDRNTEAFFGQGTRLTVV.